Presented here are 27 T cell receptor beta chains from one specimen sequenced in a study of T cells in localized non-small cell lung cancer. The protocol was immunoSEQ multiplex PCR, while the TCRdb copy is restricted to in-frame clones and leaves out a portion. The data contain tens of thousands of clones, about nine tenths of them singletons. The source material was peripheral blood, sampled before any cancer treatment. The receptors originated from a female donor aged 60 or older with stage I lung adenocarcinoma.

J is TRBJ2-1 and V is TRBV5-1, with TRBD2 as a possible D gene (6 bases). The CDR3 has 12 residues. Germline V CDR1 and CDR2: SGHRS, YFSETQ. Trimming pared 4 bases from V and 8 bases from J, leaving 10 bases between. The CDR3 DNA reads TGCGCCAGCAGCCCACCGGGGGATGAGCAGTTCTTC. Residues: CASSPPGDEQFF.

V usage is TRBV5-4 and J usage is TRBJ2-5; D is uncertain. Germline-derived CDR1 and CDR2 are SGHNT and YYREEE (reference sequence). V was clipped by 0 bases and J by 0 bases, with 9 bases between them. The CDR3 runs 15 residues. The DNA of the CDR3 is TGTGCCAGCAGCTTGGCCAGGAGTCACCAAGAGACCCAGTACTTC. The encoded protein is CASSLARSHQETQYF.

The chain employs TRBV19 and TRBJ2-7, with TRBD1 matching 7 bases. After removal of 4 bases from V and 3 bases from J, the junction contained 9 bases not matched to a gene. From germline, CDR1 is LNHDA and CDR2 SQIVND (reference sequence). This CDR3 comprises 15 residues. CDR3 protein: CASSTMSTGDYEQYF. CDR3 nucleotides: TGTGCCAGTAGTACCATGTCAACAGGGGACTACGAGCAGTACTTC.

The CDR3 loop is CASSSGVETQYF. The DNA of the CDR3 is TGTGCCAGCAGTAGCGGGGTAGAGACCCAGTACTTC. The chain carries TRBV5-4 and TRBJ2-5, with 8 bases aligning to TRBD2. Germline CDR1 is SGHNT and CDR2 is YYREEE (reference sequence). Germline trimming cut 5 bases from V and 4 bases from J; bases unmatched to any gene: 1. The CDR3 totals 12 residues.

The rearrangement uses TRBV30 and TRBJ2-1, with 10 bases identical to TRBD1. CDR3 size: 15 residues. Trimming at V came to 3 bases and at J to 10 bases, leaving 12 bases not matched to a gene. The germline V gene encodes CDR1 GTSNPN and CDR2 SVGIG (reference sequence). CDR3 residues: CAWREAGTGVPEQFF. CDR3 nucleotide sequence: TGTGCCTGGAGGGAGGCCGGGACAGGGGTCCCCGAGCAGTTCTTC.

This chain links TRBV7-9 with TRBJ1-6; D is ambiguous. Germline assignment: CDR1 SEHNR and CDR2 FQNEAQ (reference sequence). This CDR3 has 13 residues. Trimming stripped 0 bases from V and 8 bases from J, with 5 bases between. The CDR3 bases are TGTGCCAGCAGCTTAGCTCGGGATTCACCCCTCCACTTT. This translates into CASSLARDSPLHF.

This rearrangement joins TRBV10-2 to TRBJ1-1, with 10 nucleotides matching TRBD1. The CDR3 totals 15 residues. In germline, CDR1 is WSHSY, CDR2 SAAADI. The V and J ends lost 3 bases and 5 bases, in that order; junction bases with no gene match: 6. This CDR3 is CASSDRQGARTEAFF. CDR3 sequence (DNA): TGCGCCAGCAGTGACCGACAGGGGGCGCGGACTGAAGCTTTCTTT.

The gene calls are TRBV9 and TRBJ2-5, with 7 nucleotides matching TRBD2. V was pared by 4 bases and J by 5 bases, with 5 bases of the junction left unmatched. Germline loops: CDR1 SGDLS, CDR2 YYNGEE. The CDR3 runs 13 residues. The DNA for the CDR3 is TGTGCCAGCAGCACGACTAGCCGGGAGACCCAGTACTTC. This translates into CASSTTSRETQYF.

This clone was detected only once. The chain has TRBV7-8 and TRBJ1-1, with no clear D. This CDR3 spans 13 amino acids. V lost 1 base and J 4 bases, leaving 7 bases between the germline ends. Germline V CDR1 and CDR2: SGHVS, FQNEAQ. CDR3 sequence (DNA): TGTGCCAGCAGCTTAGGCGGCATCACTGAAGCTTTCTTT. Encoded protein: CASSLGGITEAFF. Full variable domain (remainder filled in from reference TRBV7-8 and TRBJ1-1): GAGVSQSPRYKVAKRGQDVALRCDPISGHVSLFWYQQALGQGPEFLTYFQNEAQLDKSGLPSDRFFAERPEGSVSTLKIQRTQQEDSAVYLCASSLGGITEAFFGQGTRLTVV.

This sequence joins TRBV6-6 and TRBJ1-2; the match to TRBD1 covers 7 bases. This CDR3 region has 13 residues. Germline trimming cut 4 bases from V and 7 bases from J; bases unmatched to any gene: 6. Germline V CDR1 and CDR2: MNHNY, SVGAGI (reference sequence). The CDR3 loop is CASSFTGEVGYTF. CDR3 nucleotide sequence: TGTGCCAGCAGTTTTACAGGGGAAGTTGGCTACACCTTC.

V is TRBV28 and J is TRBJ1-2, with D possibly TRBD1 on 5 matching bases. V lost 3 bases, J lost 4 bases, and 9 bases lay in between. Germline-derived CDR1 and CDR2 are MDHEN and SYDVKM. The CDR3 sequence is 13 residues long. The CDR3: CASSLAGLYGYTF. In DNA, the CDR3 is TGTGCCAGCAGTTTGGCGGGGCTCTATGGCTACACCTTC.

This clone was counted once. The chain joins TRBV5-4 to TRBJ1-2; D call uncertain. Trimming took 3 bases from V and 4 from J, leaving 22 bases between them. Per the germline V gene, CDR1 is SGHNT and CDR2 is YYREEE (reference sequence). The CDR3 is made up of 17 amino acids. DNA of the CDR3: TGTGCCAGCAGCTCCCCCTATGGGAAACCCTCCCCCTATGGCTACACCTTC. Translated, it gives CASSSPYGKPSPYGYTF.

The chain joins TRBV28 to TRBJ2-5; TRBD2 might be the D (6 bases). CDR1 is MDHEN and CDR2 is SYDVKM in the germline V gene. V dropped 1 base and J dropped 5 bases, with 20 bases sitting between them. This CDR3 has 17 amino acids. DNA for the CDR3: TGTGCCAGCAGTTTATCTTCACCCGGGACTCGGGGGGAGACCCAGTACTTC. This sequence encodes CASSLSSPGTRGETQYF.

This clone occurred a few times. CDR3 amino acids: CASSVSVLGETQYF. CDR3 in DNA: TGTGCCAGCAGCGTTTCGGTTCTAGGGGAGACCCAGTACTTC. The chain combines TRBV9 with TRBJ2-5, with D unresolved. Germline V CDR1 and CDR2: SGDLS, YYNGEE. The V and J ends lost 2 bases and 5 bases respectively, with 13 bases between them. The CDR3 runs 14 residues.

This chain connects TRBV12-5 to TRBJ2-7; 7 bases line up with TRBD2. The V segment lost 7 bases and the J segment 3 bases; nucleotides outside the gene matches: 12. Germline CDR1 LGHNT, CDR2 FRNRAP. This CDR3 has 15 residues. The CDR3 protein is CASDQRTSRLYEQYF. CDR3 coding DNA: TGTGCTAGTGACCAACGGACTAGTCGACTCTACGAGCAGTACTTC.

The rearrangement uses TRBV19 and TRBJ1-6; D ambiguous. Trimming shortened V by 4 bases and J by 6 bases, and 7 bases separated the two germline ends. This CDR3 contains 13 residues. Germline values: CDR1 LNHDA, CDR2 SQIVND (reference sequence). The CDR3 is CASSKDVNSPLHF. CDR3 DNA sequence: TGTGCCAGTAGTAAGGACGTTAATTCACCCCTCCACTTT.

The chain recombines TRBV6-5 with TRBJ1-6; TRBD1 is a possible D gene (6 bases). Germline-derived CDR1 and CDR2 are MNHEY and SVGAGI. Trimming removed 6 bases from V and 9 bases from J, with 18 bases in between. This CDR3 is 15 amino acids long. The CDR3: CASSDVRAGASPLHF. The DNA of the CDR3 is TGTGCCAGCAGCGACGTGCGGGCAGGGGCTTCACCCCTCCACTTT.

V usage is TRBV11-2 and J usage is TRBJ1-5; 8 nucleotides line up with TRBD1. CDR3 length equals 14 residues. The V segment lost 4 bases and the J segment 5 bases; nucleotides outside the gene matches: 4. From germline, CDR1 is SGHAT and CDR2 FQNNGV. CDR3 coding DNA: TGTGCCAGCAGCTGGACAGGGTTTTATCAGCCCCAGCATTTT. It translates to CASSWTGFYQPQHF.

The chain couples TRBV6-5 to TRBJ1-6, with unresolved D. V lost 2 bases and J lost 6, with 8 bases in between. The CDR3 is 14 amino acids. Germline loops: CDR1 MNHEY, CDR2 SVGAGI. This chain's CDR3 is CASSYRKRNSPLHF. CDR3 bases: TGTGCCAGCAGTTACAGAAAGCGTAATTCACCCCTCCACTTT.

J is TRBJ1-2 and V is TRBV2; D not resolved. The germline V gene has CDR1 SNHLY and CDR2 FYNNEI. The CDR3 has 14 amino acids. Trimming shortened V by 6 bases and J by 4 bases, and 15 bases separated the two germline ends. The CDR3 protein is CASRPATASYGYTF. The CDR3 coding sequence is TGTGCCAGCAGGCCGGCCACGGCCTCCTATGGCTACACCTTC.

The V gene is TRBV6-6, the J gene TRBJ1-2; D gene unclear. Germline V gene sequence: CDR1 MNHNY, CDR2 SVGAGI (reference sequence). V lost 8 bases to trimming and J lost 6 bases, with 22 bases between them. The CDR3 runs to 15 residues. The CDR3 nucleotides are TGTGCCAGCCTCAACCCGGGGAGGGAATTTAATGGCTACACCTTC. Protein product: CASLNPGREFNGYTF.

The gene calls are TRBV6-1 and TRBJ2-7, with D possibly matching TRBD2 (7 bases). CDR1 and CDR2 (germline): MNHNS, SASEGT. V was cut by 1 base and J by 0 bases, with 10 bases left in between. CDR3 size: 15 residues. The CDR3 region has the DNA TGTGCCAGCAGTGAAGAAAGGGGGGGCTCCTACGAGCAGTACTTC. Amino acids: CASSEERGGSYEQYF.

V and J are TRBV5-1 and TRBJ2-7, with D possibly called TRBD1 or TRBD2 (5 bases each). The CDR3 covers 12 residues. Trimming shortened V by 5 bases and J by 3 bases, and 9 bases separated the two germline ends. Germline values: CDR1 SGHRS, CDR2 YFSETQ. The CDR3 nucleotides read TGCGCCAGCAGTTGGGGGAACTACGAGCAGTACTTC. Its translation: CASSWGNYEQYF. The full variable domain, rest sourced from reference TRBV5-1 and TRBJ2-7, is KAGVTQTPRYLIKTRGQQVTLSCSPISGHRSVSWYQQTPGQGLQFLFEYFSETQRNKGNFPGRFSGRQFSNSRSEMNVSTLELGDSALYLCASSWGNYEQYFGPGTRLTVT.

The chain recombines TRBV30 with TRBJ1-3; no clear D. Germline CDR1 is GTSNPN and CDR2 is SVGIG (reference sequence). CDR3 size: 13 residues. V was pared by 4 bases and J by 0 bases, with 7 bases between. DNA of the CDR3: TGTGCCTGGAACGGGAACTCTGGAAACACCATATATTTT. It is translated as CAWNGNSGNTIYF.

The CDR3 here is CASSIVRQDEKLFF. The CDR3 coding sequence is TGTGCCAGTAGTATAGTCCGACAGGATGAAAAACTGTTTTTT. The chain joins TRBV19 to TRBJ1-4, with D possibly matching TRBD1 (6 bases). V was clipped by 1 base and J by 6 bases, with 9 bases between them. CDR1 and CDR2 from the germline V gene are LNHDA and SQIVND (reference sequence). The length of the CDR3 is 14 residues.

The chain carries TRBV7-2 and TRBJ2-1; TRBD1 aligns across 8 bases. This CDR3 has 14 residues. Germline V gene lookup returns CDR1 SGHTA and CDR2 FQGNSA. After removal of 9 bases from V and 7 bases from J, the junction contained 11 bases not matched to a gene. The CDR3 reads CASTPTGAENEQFF. The CDR3 DNA reads TGTGCCAGTACCCCGACAGGGGCGGAGAATGAGCAGTTCTTC.

The rearrangement uses TRBV28 and TRBJ1-5; TRBD1 aligns across 8 bases. Trimming took 5 bases from V and 10 from J; bases not matched to a gene: 10. Germline CDR1 and CDR2: MDHEN and SYDVKM. CDR3 size: 14 residues. CDR3 loop: CASSGGQEWDPQHF. CDR3 bases: TGTGCCAGCAGTGGGGGACAGGAATGGGATCCCCAGCATTTT.